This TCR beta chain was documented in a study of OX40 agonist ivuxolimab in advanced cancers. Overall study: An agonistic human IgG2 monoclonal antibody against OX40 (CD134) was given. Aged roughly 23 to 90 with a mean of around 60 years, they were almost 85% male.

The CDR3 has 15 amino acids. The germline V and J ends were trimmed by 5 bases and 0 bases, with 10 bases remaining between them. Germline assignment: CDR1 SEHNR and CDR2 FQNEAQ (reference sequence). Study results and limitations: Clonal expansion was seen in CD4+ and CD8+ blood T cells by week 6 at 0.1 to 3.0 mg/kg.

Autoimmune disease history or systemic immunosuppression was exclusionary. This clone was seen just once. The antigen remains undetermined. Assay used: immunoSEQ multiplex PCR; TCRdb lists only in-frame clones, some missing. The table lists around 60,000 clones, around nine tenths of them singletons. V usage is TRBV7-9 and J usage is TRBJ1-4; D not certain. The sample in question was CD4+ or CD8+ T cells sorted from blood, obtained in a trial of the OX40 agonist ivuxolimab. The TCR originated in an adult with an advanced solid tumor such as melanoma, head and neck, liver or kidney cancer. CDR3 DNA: TGTGCCAGCAGCGAGGACCGAGCAACTAATGAAAAACTGTTTTTT. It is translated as CASSEDRATNEKLFF.